One T cell receptor (beta chain) is described in this entry. Its antigen is not known. These data originate in a study of shared clonotypes between healthy human individuals. Study outcomes and limitations: Tissues were not sampled, only blood, and their repertoires likely differ. Sharing of clonotypes among donors was expected to vary with sequencing depth.

Sequencing of unsorted PBMC DNA was carried out using ten immunoSEQ deep assay plates. Libraries were prepared by immunoSEQ multiplex PCR; TCRdb keeps only in-frame clonotypes and omits some of them. The sample has some 470,000 clones; around 78% are singletons. Roughly 92 million PBMCs were counted before genomic DNA extraction. Trimming took 5 bases from V and 2 from J, leaving 7 bases between them. This CDR3 is 12 amino acids long. Germline V CDR1 and CDR2: MNHNY, SVGAGI (reference sequence). Specimen: PBMCs. The chain couples TRBV6-6 to TRBJ2-7, with D possibly matching TRBD2 (5 bases). This clonotype was sampled from a woman in her thirties or forties in good health. Some clones in this sample may be carry-over from other donors' samples. CDR3 loop: CASSRGPYEQYF. The CDR3 nucleotides are TGTGCCAGCAGTCGCGGGCCCTACGAGCAGTACTTC.